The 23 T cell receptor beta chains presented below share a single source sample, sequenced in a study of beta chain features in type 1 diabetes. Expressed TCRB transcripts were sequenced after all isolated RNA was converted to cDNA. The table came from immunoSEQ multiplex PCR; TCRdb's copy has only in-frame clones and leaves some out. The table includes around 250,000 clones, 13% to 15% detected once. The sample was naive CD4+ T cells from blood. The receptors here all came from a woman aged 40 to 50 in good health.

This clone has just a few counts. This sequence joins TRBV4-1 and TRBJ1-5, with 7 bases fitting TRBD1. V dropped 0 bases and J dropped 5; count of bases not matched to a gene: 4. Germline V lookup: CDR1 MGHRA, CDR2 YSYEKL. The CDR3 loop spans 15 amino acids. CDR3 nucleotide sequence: TGCGCCAGCAGCCAAGATGGGCAGGGGGATCAGCCCCAGCATTTT. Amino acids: CASSQDGQGDQPQHF.

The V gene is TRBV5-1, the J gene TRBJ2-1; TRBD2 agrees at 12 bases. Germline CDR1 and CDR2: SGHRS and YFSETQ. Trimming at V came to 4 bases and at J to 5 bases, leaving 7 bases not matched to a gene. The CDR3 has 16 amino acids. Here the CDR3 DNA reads TGCGCCAGCAGCCCCTCACTAGCGGGGGGTAACAATGAGCAGTTCTTC. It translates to CASSPSLAGGNNEQFF.

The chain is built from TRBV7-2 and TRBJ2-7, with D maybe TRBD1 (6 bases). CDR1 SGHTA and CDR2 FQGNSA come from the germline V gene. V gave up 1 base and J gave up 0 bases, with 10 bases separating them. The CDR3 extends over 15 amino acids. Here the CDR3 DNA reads TGTGCCAGCAGCTTAGACAGGGTGGCCTCCTACGAGCAGTACTTC. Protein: CASSLDRVASYEQYF.

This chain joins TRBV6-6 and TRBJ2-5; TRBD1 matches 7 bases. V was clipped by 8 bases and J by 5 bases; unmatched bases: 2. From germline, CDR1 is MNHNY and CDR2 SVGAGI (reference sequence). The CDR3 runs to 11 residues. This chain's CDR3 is CASDRVETQYF. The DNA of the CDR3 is TGTGCCAGCGACAGGGTGGAGACCCAGTACTTC.

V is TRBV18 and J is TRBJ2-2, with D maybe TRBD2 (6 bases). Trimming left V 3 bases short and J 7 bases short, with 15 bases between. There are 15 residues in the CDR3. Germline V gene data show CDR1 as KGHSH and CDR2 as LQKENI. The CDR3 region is CASSPNMGRIGELFF. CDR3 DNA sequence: TGTGCCAGCTCACCGAACATGGGGAGGATCGGGGAGCTGTTTTTT.

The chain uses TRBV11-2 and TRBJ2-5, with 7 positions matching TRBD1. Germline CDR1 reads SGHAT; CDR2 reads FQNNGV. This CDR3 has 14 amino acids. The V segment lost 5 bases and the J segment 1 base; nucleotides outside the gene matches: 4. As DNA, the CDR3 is TGTGCCAGCAGCCAGGGACAGTTCCAAGAGACCCAGTACTTC. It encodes CASSQGQFQETQYF.

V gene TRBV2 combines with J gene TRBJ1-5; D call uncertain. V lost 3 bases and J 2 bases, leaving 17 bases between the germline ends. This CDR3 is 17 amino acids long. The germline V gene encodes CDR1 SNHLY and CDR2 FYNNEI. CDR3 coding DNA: TGTGCCAGCAGTGAGAGTGCGGCTCAGACCCGCAATCAGCCCCAGCATTTT. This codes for CASSESAAQTRNQPQHF.

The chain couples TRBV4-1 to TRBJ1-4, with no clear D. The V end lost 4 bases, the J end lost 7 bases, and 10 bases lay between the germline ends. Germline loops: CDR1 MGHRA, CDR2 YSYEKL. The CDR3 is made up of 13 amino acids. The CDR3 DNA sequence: TGCGCCAGCAGCCTCGCGCCGCCTGAAAAACTGTTTTTT. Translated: CASSLAPPEKLFF.

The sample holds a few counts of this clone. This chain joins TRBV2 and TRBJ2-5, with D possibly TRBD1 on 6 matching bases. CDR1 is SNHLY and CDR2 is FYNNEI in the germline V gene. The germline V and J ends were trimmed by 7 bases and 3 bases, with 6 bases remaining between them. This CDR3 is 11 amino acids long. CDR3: CASNREETQYF. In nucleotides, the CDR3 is TGTGCCAGCAACAGGGAAGAGACCCAGTACTTC.

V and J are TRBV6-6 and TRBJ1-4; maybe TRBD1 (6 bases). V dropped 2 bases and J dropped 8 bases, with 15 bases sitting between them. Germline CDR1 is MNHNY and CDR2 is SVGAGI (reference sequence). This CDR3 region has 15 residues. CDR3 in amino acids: CASSYAGAIGEKLFF. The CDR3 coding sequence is TGTGCCAGCAGTTACGCAGGGGCTATCGGCGAAAAACTGTTTTTT.

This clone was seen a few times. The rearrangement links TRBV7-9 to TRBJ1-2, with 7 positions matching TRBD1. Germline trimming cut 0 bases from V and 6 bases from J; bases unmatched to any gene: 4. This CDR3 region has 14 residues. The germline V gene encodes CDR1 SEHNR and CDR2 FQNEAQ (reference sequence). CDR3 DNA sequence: TGTGCCAGCAGCTTAGCGGGGACAGTGAATGGCTACACCTTC. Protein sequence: CASSLAGTVNGYTF. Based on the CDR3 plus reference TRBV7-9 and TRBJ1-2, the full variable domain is DTGVSQNPRHKITKRGQNVTFRCDPISEHNRLYWYRQTLGQGPEFLTYFQNEAQLEKSRLLSDRFSAERPKGSFSTLEIQRTEQGDSAMYLCASSLAGTVNGYTFGSGTRLTVV.

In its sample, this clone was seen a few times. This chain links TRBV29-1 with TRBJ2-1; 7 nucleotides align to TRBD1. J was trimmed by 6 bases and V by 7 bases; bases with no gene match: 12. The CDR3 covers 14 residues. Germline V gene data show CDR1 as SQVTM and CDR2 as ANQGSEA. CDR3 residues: CSAKGQNQGNEQFF. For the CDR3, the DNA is TGCAGCGCCAAGGGACAGAACCAAGGCAATGAGCAGTTCTTC.

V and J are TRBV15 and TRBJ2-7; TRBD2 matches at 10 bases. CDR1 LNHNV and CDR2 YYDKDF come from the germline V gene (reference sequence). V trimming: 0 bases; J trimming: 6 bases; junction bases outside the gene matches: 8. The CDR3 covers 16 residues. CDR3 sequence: CATSRDPSGGVTEQYF. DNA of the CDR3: TGTGCCACCAGCAGAGATCCGAGCGGGGGGGTCACCGAGCAGTACTTC. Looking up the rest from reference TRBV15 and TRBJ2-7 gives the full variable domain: DAMVIQNPRYQVTQFGKPVTLSCSQTLNHNVMYWYQQKSSQAPKLLFHYYDKDFNNEADTPDNFQSRRPNTSFCFLDIRSPGLGDTAMYLCATSRDPSGGVTEQYFGPGTRLTVT.

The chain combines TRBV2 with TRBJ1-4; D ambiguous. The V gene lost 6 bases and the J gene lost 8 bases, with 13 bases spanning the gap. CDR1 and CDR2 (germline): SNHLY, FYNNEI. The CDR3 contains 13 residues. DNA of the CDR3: TGTGCCAGCAGCGCAAAGAGAGGGGAAAAACTGTTTTTT. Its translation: CASSAKRGEKLFF.

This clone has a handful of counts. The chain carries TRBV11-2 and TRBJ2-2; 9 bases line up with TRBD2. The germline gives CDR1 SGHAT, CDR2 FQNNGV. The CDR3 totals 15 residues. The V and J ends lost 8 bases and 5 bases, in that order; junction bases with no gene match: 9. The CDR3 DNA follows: TGTGCCAGCGGCATTCGGCTAGCGGGAACCGGGGAGCTGTTTTTT. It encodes CASGIRLAGTGELFF.

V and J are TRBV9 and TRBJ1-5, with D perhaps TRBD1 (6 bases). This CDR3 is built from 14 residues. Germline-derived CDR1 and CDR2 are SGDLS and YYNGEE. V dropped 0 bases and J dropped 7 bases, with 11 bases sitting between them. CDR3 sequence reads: CASSVDQGTQPQHF. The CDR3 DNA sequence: TGTGCCAGCAGCGTAGATCAGGGGACCCAGCCCCAGCATTTT. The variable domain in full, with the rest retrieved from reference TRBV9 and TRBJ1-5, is DSGVTQTPKHLITATGQRVTLRCSPRSGDLSVYWYQQSLDQGLQFLIQYYNGEERAKGNILERFSAQQFPDLHSELNLSSLELGDSALYFCASSVDQGTQPQHFGDGTRLSIL.

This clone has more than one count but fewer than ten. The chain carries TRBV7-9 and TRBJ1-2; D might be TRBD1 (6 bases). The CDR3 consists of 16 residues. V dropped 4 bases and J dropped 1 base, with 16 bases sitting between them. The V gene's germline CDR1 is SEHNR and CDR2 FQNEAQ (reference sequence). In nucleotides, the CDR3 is TGTGCCAGCAGCTCGGGGGGGCAACGGTTTAACTATGGCTACACCTTC. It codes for CASSSGGQRFNYGYTF. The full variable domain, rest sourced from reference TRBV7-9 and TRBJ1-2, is DTGVSQNPRHKITKRGQNVTFRCDPISEHNRLYWYRQTLGQGPEFLTYFQNEAQLEKSRLLSDRFSAERPKGSFSTLEIQRTEQGDSAMYLCASSSGGQRFNYGYTFGSGTRLTVV.

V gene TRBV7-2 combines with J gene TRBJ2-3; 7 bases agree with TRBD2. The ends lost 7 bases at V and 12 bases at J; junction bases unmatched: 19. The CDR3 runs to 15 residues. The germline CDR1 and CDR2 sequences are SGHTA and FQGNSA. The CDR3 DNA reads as TGTGCCAGCACGAGCGGGGCCCCCGCTGGAGAGGGTCAGTATTTT. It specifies CASTSGAPAGEGQYF. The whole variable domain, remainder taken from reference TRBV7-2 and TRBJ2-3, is GAGVSQSPSNKVTEKGKDVELRCDPISGHTALYWYRQSLGQGLEFLIYFQGNSAPDKSGLPSDRFSAERTGGSVSTLTIQRTQQEDSAVYLCASTSGAPAGEGQYFGPGTRLTVL.

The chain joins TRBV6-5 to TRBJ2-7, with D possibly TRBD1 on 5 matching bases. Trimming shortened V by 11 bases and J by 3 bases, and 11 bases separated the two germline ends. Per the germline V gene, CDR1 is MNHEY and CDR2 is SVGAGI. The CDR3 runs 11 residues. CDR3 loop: CAATQGYEQYF. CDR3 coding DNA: TGTGCCGCAACCCAGGGCTACGAGCAGTACTTC.

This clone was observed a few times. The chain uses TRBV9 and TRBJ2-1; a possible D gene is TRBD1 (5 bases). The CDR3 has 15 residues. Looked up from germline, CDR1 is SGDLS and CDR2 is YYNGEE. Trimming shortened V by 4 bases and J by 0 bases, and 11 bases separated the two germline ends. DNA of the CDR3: TGTGCCAGCAGCAGGACACCAAGCTCCTACAATGAGCAGTTCTTC. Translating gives CASSRTPSSYNEQFF.

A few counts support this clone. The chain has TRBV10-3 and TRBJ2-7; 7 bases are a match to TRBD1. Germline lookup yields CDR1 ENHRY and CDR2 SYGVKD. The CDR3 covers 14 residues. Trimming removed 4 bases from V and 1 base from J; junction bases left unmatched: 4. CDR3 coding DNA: TGTGCCATCAGTGGGTCAGGGGGTTCCTACGAGCAGTACTTC. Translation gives CAISGSGGSYEQYF.

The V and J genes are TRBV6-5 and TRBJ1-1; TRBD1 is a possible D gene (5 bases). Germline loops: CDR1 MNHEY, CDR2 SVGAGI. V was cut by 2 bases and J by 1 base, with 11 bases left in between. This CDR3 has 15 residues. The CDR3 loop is CASSYVGVGNTEAFF. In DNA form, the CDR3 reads TGTGCCAGCAGTTACGTAGGGGTGGGGAACACTGAAGCTTTCTTT.

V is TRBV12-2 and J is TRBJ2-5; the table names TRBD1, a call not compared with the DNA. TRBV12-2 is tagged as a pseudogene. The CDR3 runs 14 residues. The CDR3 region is CASRPRGRNETQYF. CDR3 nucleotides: TGTGCAAGTCGCCCCAGGGGGCGGAATGAGACCCAGTACTTC.